This T cell receptor beta chain is from a study of blood T cells in healthy people across ages. The individuals who served as donors were healthy Caucasians living in Russia, aged roughly 6 to 100. V gave up 1 base and J gave up 2 bases, with 8 bases separating them. Germline-derived CDR1 and CDR2 are DFQATT and SNEGSKA (reference sequence). The CDR3 runs to 13 residues. It was with a sample-barcoded 5' primer and a J-beta primer mix that a second PCR of roughly 7 to 12 cycles was run. TCRdb recomputed calls from the 5' RACE reads with MiXCR, one row per CDR3 protein. The sample lists some 1.4 million distinct CDR3 sequences, approximately 42% occurring once.

The material sequenced was blood. The chain uses TRBV20-1 and TRBJ2-5; maybe TRBD1 (6 bases). The sequence was obtained from a young woman in good health. The chain's CDR3 is CSARGGTQETQYF. CDR3 coding DNA: TGCAGTGCTAGAGGAGGGACACAAGAGACCCAGTACTTC.